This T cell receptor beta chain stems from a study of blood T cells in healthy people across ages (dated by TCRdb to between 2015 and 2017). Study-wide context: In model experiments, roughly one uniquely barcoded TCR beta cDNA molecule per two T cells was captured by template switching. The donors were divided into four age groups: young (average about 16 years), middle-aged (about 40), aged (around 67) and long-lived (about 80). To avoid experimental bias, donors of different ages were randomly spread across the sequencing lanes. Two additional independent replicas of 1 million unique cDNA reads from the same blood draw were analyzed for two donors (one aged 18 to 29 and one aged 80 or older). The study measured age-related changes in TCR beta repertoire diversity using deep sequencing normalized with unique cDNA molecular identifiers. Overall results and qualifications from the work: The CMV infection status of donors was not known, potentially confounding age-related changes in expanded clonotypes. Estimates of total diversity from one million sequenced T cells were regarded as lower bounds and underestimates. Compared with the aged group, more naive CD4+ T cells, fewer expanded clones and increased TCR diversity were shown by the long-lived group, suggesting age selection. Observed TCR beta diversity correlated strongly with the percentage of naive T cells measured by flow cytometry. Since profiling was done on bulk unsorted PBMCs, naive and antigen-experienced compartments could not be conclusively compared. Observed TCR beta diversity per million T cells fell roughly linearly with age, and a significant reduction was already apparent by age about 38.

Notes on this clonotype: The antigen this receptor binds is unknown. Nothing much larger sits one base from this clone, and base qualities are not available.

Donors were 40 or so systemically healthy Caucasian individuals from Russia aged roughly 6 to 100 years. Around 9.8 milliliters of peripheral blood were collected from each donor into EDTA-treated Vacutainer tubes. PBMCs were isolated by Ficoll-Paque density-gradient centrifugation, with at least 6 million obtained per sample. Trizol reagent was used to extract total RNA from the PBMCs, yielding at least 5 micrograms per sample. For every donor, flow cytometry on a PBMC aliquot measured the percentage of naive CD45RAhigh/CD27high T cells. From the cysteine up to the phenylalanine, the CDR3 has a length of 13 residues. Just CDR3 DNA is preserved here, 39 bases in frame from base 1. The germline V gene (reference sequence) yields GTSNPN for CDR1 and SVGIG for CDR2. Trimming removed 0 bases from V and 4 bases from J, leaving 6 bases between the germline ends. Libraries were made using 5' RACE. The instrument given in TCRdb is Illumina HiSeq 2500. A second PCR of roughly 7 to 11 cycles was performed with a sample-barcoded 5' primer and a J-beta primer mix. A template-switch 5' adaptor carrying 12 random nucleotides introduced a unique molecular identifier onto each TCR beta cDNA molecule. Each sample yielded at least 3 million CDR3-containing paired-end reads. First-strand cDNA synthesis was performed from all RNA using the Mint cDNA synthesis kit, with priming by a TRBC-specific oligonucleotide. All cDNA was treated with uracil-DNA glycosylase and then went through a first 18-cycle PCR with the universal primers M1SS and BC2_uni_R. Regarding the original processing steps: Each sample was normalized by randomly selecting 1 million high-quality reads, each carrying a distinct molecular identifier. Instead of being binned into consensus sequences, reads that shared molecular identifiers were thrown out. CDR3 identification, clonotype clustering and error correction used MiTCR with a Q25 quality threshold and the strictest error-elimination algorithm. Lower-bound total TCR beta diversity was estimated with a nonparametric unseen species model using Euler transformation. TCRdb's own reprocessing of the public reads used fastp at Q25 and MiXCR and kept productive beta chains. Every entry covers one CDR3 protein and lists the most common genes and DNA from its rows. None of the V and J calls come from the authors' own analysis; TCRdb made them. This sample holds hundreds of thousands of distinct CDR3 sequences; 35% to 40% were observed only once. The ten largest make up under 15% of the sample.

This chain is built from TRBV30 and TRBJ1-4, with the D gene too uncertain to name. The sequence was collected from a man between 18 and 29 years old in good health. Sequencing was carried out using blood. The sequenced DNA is TGTGCCTGGAGTGTATCTAATAATGAAAAACTGTTTTTT. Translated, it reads CAWSVSNNEKLFF.